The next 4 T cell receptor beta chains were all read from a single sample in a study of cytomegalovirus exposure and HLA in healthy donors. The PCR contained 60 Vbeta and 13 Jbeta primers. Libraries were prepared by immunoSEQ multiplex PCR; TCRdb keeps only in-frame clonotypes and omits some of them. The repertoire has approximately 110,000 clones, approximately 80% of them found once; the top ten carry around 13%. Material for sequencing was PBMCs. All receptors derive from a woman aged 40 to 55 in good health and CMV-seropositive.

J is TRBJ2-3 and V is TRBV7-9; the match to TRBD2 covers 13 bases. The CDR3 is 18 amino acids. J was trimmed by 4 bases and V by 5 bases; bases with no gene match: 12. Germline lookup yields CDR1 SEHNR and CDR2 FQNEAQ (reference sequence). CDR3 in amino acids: CASSDGTSGTPFPDTQYF. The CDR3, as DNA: TGTGCCAGCAGCGACGGGACTAGCGGGACCCCGTTTCCAGATACGCAGTATTTT.

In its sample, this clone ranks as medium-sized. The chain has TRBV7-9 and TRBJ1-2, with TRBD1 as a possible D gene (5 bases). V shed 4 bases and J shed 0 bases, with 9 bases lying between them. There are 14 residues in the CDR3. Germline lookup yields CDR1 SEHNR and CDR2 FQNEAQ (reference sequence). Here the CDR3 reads CASSSSGANYGYTF. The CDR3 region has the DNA TGTGCCAGCAGCTCCTCGGGGGCTAACTATGGCTACACCTTC.

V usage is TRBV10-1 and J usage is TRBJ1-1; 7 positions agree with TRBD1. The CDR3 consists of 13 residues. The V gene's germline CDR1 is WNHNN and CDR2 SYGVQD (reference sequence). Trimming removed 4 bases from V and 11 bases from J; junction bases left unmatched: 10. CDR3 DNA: TGCGCCAGCAGTGTGGCGACAGGGTCGAGGGCTTTCTTT. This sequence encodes CASSVATGSRAFF.

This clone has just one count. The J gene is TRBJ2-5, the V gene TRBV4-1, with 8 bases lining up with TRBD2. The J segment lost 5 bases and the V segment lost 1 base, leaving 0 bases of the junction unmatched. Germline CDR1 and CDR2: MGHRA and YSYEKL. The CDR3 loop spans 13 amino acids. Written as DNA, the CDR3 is TGCGCCAGCAGCCAAGTAGCGGGGGAGACCCAGTACTTC. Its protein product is CASSQVAGETQYF.